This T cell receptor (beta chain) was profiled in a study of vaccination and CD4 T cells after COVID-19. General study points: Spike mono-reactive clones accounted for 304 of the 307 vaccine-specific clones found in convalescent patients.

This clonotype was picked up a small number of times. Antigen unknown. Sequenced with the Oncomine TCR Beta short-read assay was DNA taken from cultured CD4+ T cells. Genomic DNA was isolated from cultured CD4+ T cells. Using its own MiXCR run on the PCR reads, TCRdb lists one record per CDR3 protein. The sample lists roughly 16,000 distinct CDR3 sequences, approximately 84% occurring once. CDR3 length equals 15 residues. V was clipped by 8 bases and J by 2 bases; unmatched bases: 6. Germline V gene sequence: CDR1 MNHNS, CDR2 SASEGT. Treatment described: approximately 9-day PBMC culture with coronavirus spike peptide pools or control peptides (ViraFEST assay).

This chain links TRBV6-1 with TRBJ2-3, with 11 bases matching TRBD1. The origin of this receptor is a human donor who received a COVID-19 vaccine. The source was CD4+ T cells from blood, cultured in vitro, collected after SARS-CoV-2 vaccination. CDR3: CASGRTGGFTDTQYF. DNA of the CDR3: TGTGCCAGCGGCCGGACAGGGGGCTTCACAGATACGCAGTATTTT.